A single sample is the source of the 20 T cell receptor beta chains below, sequenced in a study of T cell clonotyping in hematopoietic cell transplantation. TCRdb keeps only in-frame clones here, not all; method: immunoSEQ multiplex PCR. Seen here are roughly 4,800 clones, around a fifth observed once, and the top ten hold approximately 22%. The sequences come from PBMCs, collected 180 days after allogeneic stem cell transplant. These receptors were collected from a young adult male patient who had an allogeneic stem cell transplant, so the T cells may come from the graft donor. Some clones in this sample may be carry-over from other donors' samples.

There are a few counts of this clone. The chain carries TRBV6-5 and TRBJ1-2; D not certain. The CDR3 spans 14 residues. Germline assignment: CDR1 MNHEY and CDR2 SVGAGI. V was trimmed by 8 bases and J by 4 bases, leaving 17 bases between them. The CDR3, as DNA: TGTGCCAGCTCAAAAGGCAGCCCAAGCTATGGCTACACCTTC. This encodes CASSKGSPSYGYTF.

Relative to its sample, this clone is medium-sized. This rearrangement joins TRBV4-3 to TRBJ2-1, with 8 bases that match TRBD1. The CDR3 consists of 13 residues. Germline values: CDR1 LGHNA, CDR2 YSLEER. V shed 4 bases and J 10 bases; nucleotides not matched to a gene: 6. CDR3 sequence: CASSPRTGREQFF. The CDR3 DNA sequence: TGCGCCAGCAGCCCGAGGACAGGGCGCGAGCAGTTCTTC.

The sample holds a few counts of this clone. V usage is TRBV6-5 and J usage is TRBJ1-1; tentatively, D is TRBD1 (6 bases). Germline V gene lookup returns CDR1 MNHEY and CDR2 SVGAGI. V shed 5 bases and J shed 1 base, with 14 bases lying between them. The CDR3 has 15 amino acids. As DNA, the CDR3 is TGTGCCAGCAGTGGGGGGCACTTGTGGAACACTGAAGCTTTCTTT. This gives the protein CASSGGHLWNTEAFF.

This clone turned up a few times. The gene calls are TRBV5-6 and TRBJ1-2; D is uncertain. The ends were cut back, 3 bases at V and 7 bases at J, with 16 bases in the middle. Germline loops: CDR1 SGHDT, CDR2 YYEEEE. The CDR3 is 14 residues long. The CDR3 loop is CASSWSSEAAGYTF. Here the CDR3 DNA reads TGTGCCAGCAGCTGGAGCTCGGAGGCGGCTGGCTACACCTTC.

This clone is judged large. This rearrangement joins TRBV30 to TRBJ2-7, with 7 positions matching TRBD1. Germline-derived CDR1 and CDR2 are GTSNPN and SVGIG (reference sequence). This CDR3 has 13 residues. The junction had 9 bases not matched to a gene; V was cut back by 5 bases and J by 5 bases. CDR3 bases: TGTGCCTGGGATCGACAGGGAGTCCACGAGCAGTACTTC. This codes for CAWDRQGVHEQYF.

The V gene is TRBV5-6, the J gene TRBJ2-7, with 8 bases fitting TRBD1. There are 13 residues in the CDR3. Germline loops: CDR1 SGHDT, CDR2 YYEEEE. J was trimmed by 4 bases and V by 4 bases; bases with no gene match: 4. In DNA, the CDR3 is TGTGCCAGCAGCCGAGACAGGGGTTACGAGCAGTACTTC. Translated: CASSRDRGYEQYF.

The chain is built from TRBV30 and TRBJ1-3, with D hard to call. CDR1 GTSNPN and CDR2 SVGIG come from the germline V gene (reference sequence). The CDR3 has 18 amino acids. With 5 bases removed from V and 0 bases from J, the gap between germline ends came to 23 bases. As DNA, the CDR3 is TGTGCCTGGGTCCCCTTTTTCCCAAGACGGAACTCTGGAAACACCATATATTTT. It specifies CAWVPFFPRRNSGNTIYF.

The chain links TRBV6-5 to TRBJ1-6, with 8 bases aligning to TRBD1. The CDR3 totals 15 residues. Germline CDR1 reads MNHEY; CDR2 reads SVGAGI. Trimming took 6 bases from V and 5 from J; bases not matched to a gene: 6. The CDR3 here is CASSRGDRHNSPLHF. The CDR3 nucleotides are TGTGCCAGCAGCAGGGGGGACAGGCATAATTCACCCCTCCACTTT.

This clone appeared a few times. The chain employs TRBV7-2 and TRBJ2-7; 10 bases match TRBD2. Germline CDR1 SGHTA, CDR2 FQGNSA. The CDR3 is made up of 16 amino acids. With V trimmed by 1 base and J by 6 bases, 9 bases remained unmatched. The CDR3 sequence: CASSLDAGLALLEQYF. The CDR3 bases are TGTGCCAGCAGCTTAGATGCGGGACTAGCGCTCCTCGAGCAGTACTTC.

DNA of the CDR3: TGCAGCGTTGTTGGCCAAAATGGGGGTGGCTACACCTTC. Its protein is CSVVGQNGGGYTF. V is TRBV29-1 and J is TRBJ1-2, with D possibly TRBD1 on 5 matching bases. Trimming took 4 bases from V and 7 from J, leaving 16 bases between them. The germline gives CDR1 SQVTM, CDR2 ANQGSEA. The CDR3 extends over 13 amino acids.

V and J are TRBV30 and TRBJ2-7; no clear D gene. The CDR3 consists of 12 residues. Trimming left V 2 bases short and J 6 bases short, with 11 bases between. In germline, CDR1 is GTSNPN, CDR2 SVGIG (reference sequence). The CDR3 is CAWSLGGGEQYF. The CDR3 DNA sequence: TGTGCCTGGAGTCTCGGCGGTGGCGAGCAGTACTTC.

V and J are TRBV19 and TRBJ1-4; D might be TRBD1 (5 bases). This CDR3 contains 17 residues. Trimming removed 3 bases at V and 3 bases at J, with 17 bases between. Germline V CDR1 and CDR2: LNHDA, SQIVND (reference sequence). This CDR3 reads CASSMRGVLQANEKLFF. The CDR3 nucleotides are TGTGCCAGTAGTATGAGGGGAGTGCTTCAGGCTAATGAAAAACTGTTTTTT.

In this sample, this clone turned up a few times. J is TRBJ1-5 and V is TRBV30; the D gene is possibly TRBD1 (5 bases). The germline V and J ends were trimmed by 5 bases and 5 bases, with 13 bases remaining between them. The CDR3 runs 13 residues. Germline V gene lookup returns CDR1 GTSNPN and CDR2 SVGIG (reference sequence). CDR3 coding DNA: TGTGCCTGGGCCTCCGGGGCGGATCAGCCCCAGCATTTT. Translation gives CAWASGADQPQHF.

In DNA form, the CDR3 reads TGTGCCTGGACTCGGACAAGAGGCGTGAGGCAGTACTTC. Protein: CAWTRTRGVRQYF. The chain employs TRBV30 and TRBJ2-7; tentatively, D is TRBD1 (5 bases). V was shortened by 4 bases and J by 9 bases, with 19 bases between the two germline ends. Germline V CDR1 and CDR2: GTSNPN, SVGIG (reference sequence). The CDR3 contains 13 residues. Full variable domain (rest looked up from reference TRBV30 and TRBJ2-7): SQTIHQWPATLVQPVGSPLSLECTVEGTSNPNLYWYRQAAGRGLQLLFYSVGIGQISSEVPQNLSASRPQDRQFILSSKKLLLSDSGFYLCAWTRTRGVRQYFGPGTRLTVT.

This clone appeared a few times. The gene calls are TRBV5-6 and TRBJ2-7; tentative D call: TRBD1 (7 bases). Germline lookup yields CDR1 SGHDT and CDR2 YYEEEE. V lost 6 bases to trimming and J lost 4 bases, with 17 bases between them. This CDR3 region has 14 residues. CDR3 protein: CASNYGGGWYEQYF. CDR3 in DNA: TGTGCCAGCAACTACGGAGGGGGCTGGTACGAGCAGTACTTC.

In this sample, this clone turned up a few times. This rearrangement joins TRBV29-1 to TRBJ2-1, with TRBD1 matching over 10 bases. CDR3 length equals 13 residues. V lost 7 bases, J lost 5 bases, and 5 bases stayed unmatched. Germline V gene sequence: CDR1 SQVTM, CDR2 ANQGSEA. This CDR3 is CSAGTGEHNEQFF. The CDR3 region has the DNA TGCAGCGCCGGGACAGGGGAACACAATGAGCAGTTCTTC.

The J gene is TRBJ1-2, the V gene TRBV4-2; D is uncertain. Germline V gene sequence: CDR1 LGHNA, CDR2 YNFKEQ. CDR3 length equals 15 residues. V was shortened by 1 base and J by 0 bases, with 9 bases between the two germline ends. The CDR3 DNA sequence: TGTGCCAGCAGCCAAGTTGCCGGACCTAACTATGGCTACACCTTC. Protein: CASSQVAGPNYGYTF.

This clone turned up a few times. The gene calls are TRBV6-5 and TRBJ1-6; possibly TRBD1 for D (5 bases). The CDR3 has 11 residues. Germline V gene data show CDR1 as MNHEY and CDR2 as SVGAGI. Trimming pared 6 bases from V and 12 bases from J, leaving 9 bases between. The CDR3 is CASSRRGPLHF. CDR3 sequence (DNA): TGTGCCAGCAGCCGAAGGGGACCCCTCCACTTT.

The chain combines TRBV30 with TRBJ1-3, with a tentative D call TRBD1 (5 bases). From germline, CDR1 is GTSNPN and CDR2 SVGIG (reference sequence). The length of the CDR3 is 13 residues. Trimming shortened V by 2 bases and J by 4 bases, and 9 bases separated the two germline ends. The CDR3 reads CAWSWGEGNTIYF. CDR3 bases: TGTGCCTGGAGTTGGGGGGAGGGAAACACCATATATTTT.

CDR3 DNA: TGCAGCGTTGACGTCGTTAGCGGGGATTTTACTCAGGTCGAGCAGTACTTC. Protein: CSVDVVSGDFTQVEQYF. The chain carries TRBV29-1 and TRBJ2-7; 8 positions agree with TRBD2. V lost 3 bases to trimming and J lost 6 bases; unmatched junction nucleotides: 19. The CDR3 runs 17 residues. Germline V gene data show CDR1 as SQVTM and CDR2 as ANQGSEA.